The 28 T cell receptor beta chains below come from one sample, sequenced in a study of T cell clones after liver transplantation. Assay used: immunoSEQ multiplex PCR; TCRdb lists only in-frame clones, some missing. The sample records approximately 22,000 clones, over 85% being singletons. The input for sequencing was CD8+ T cells from blood, taken less than 27 months after liver transplant. These receptors originate from a human patient who received a liver transplant. The T cells may partly be graft donor cells.

The chain couples TRBV4-2 to TRBJ1-1; D perhaps matches TRBD1 (6 bases). Per germline, CDR1 LGHNA and CDR2 YNFKEQ. The CDR3 runs 17 residues. Trimming cost V 0 bases and J 2 bases, with 16 bases left between them. The CDR3, as DNA: TGTGCCAGCAGCCAAGATATGCGGGGGGGCCTCAACACTGAAGCTTTCTTT. Its protein is CASSQDMRGGLNTEAFF.

The chain links TRBV2 to TRBJ2-7; perhaps TRBD2 as D (5 bases). The CDR3 has 14 amino acids. Germline V gene data show CDR1 as SNHLY and CDR2 as FYNNEI. The V end lost 1 base, the J end lost 5 bases, and 12 bases lay between the germline ends. The CDR3 nucleotides are TGTGCCAGCAGTGAAGGAGCTAGCACCCACGAGCAGTACTTC. It yields the protein CASSEGASTHEQYF.

J is TRBJ2-7 and V is TRBV27, with a tentative D call TRBD1 (6 bases). This CDR3 comprises 13 residues. Germline-derived CDR1 and CDR2 are MNHEY and SMNVEV (reference sequence). Deletions cut 2 bases from V and 7 bases from J, with 12 bases between. The CDR3 sequence: CASSLASDREQYF. CDR3 DNA: TGTGCCAGCAGTTTAGCGTCAGACAGGGAGCAGTACTTC.

The chain recombines TRBV7-9 with TRBJ2-1; a weak D match, TRBD2 (5 bases). This CDR3 has 16 amino acids. V lost 4 bases and J 10 bases, leaving 23 bases between the germline ends. Germline assignment: CDR1 SEHNR and CDR2 FQNEAQ (reference sequence). The CDR3 region is CASSSRLSGTLGEQFF. The DNA of the CDR3 is TGTGCCAGCAGCTCCCGACTAAGCGGTACGCTAGGGGAGCAGTTCTTC.

The rearrangement links TRBV16 to TRBJ1-3; D unclear. Germline CDR1 KGHSY, CDR2 FQNENV. V was pared by 3 bases and J by 0 bases, with 9 bases between. This CDR3 contains 15 residues. The CDR3 coding sequence is TGTGCCAGCAGCCAGGCCAGGACCTCTGGAAACACCATATATTTT. It yields the protein CASSQARTSGNTIYF.

The chain's CDR3 is CASTPTGGAETQYF. CDR3 DNA: TGTGCCAGCACGCCAACGGGGGGCGCGGAGACCCAGTACTTC. The chain joins TRBV27 to TRBJ2-5, with D tentatively TRBD2 (7 bases). Germline V gene lookup returns CDR1 MNHEY and CDR2 SMNVEV (reference sequence). CDR3 length: 14 amino acids. V dropped 7 bases and J dropped 5 bases, with 17 bases sitting between them.

The genes are TRBV28 and TRBJ2-4; 7 nucleotides agree with TRBD1. Germline trimming cut 6 bases from V and 0 bases from J; bases unmatched to any gene: 14. Per the germline V gene, CDR1 is MDHEN and CDR2 is SYDVKM. The CDR3 extends over 18 amino acids. The CDR3 protein is CASRSSGTAVLAKNIQYF. The CDR3 region has the DNA TGTGCCAGCAGATCCTCCGGGACAGCCGTCCTAGCCAAAAACATTCAGTACTTC.

The chain joins TRBV9 to TRBJ1-5; D unresolved. V gave up 7 bases and J gave up 8 bases, with 16 bases separating them. Germline CDR1 reads SGDLS; CDR2 reads YYNGEE. The CDR3 runs 13 residues. In DNA form, the CDR3 reads TGTGCCAGCGGTATGGGCGTTGGGGAGCCCCAGCATTTT. Translating gives CASGMGVGEPQHF.

In nucleotides, the CDR3 is TGCGCCAGCAGTGAGTCTATACAGTTAGCCAAAAACATTCAGTACTTC. Protein: CASSESIQLAKNIQYF. The gene calls are TRBV10-1 and TRBJ2-4; the D is unclear. V was shortened by 0 bases and J by 0 bases, with 9 bases between the two germline ends. Looked up from germline, CDR1 is WNHNN and CDR2 is SYGVQD (reference sequence). The CDR3 extends over 16 amino acids.

The count of this clone is one. The V and J genes are TRBV28 and TRBJ2-3, with TRBD2 identical over 7 bases. Germline trimming cut 7 bases from V and 4 bases from J; bases unmatched to any gene: 17. Germline V lookup: CDR1 MDHEN, CDR2 SYDVKM. The CDR3 is 17 residues long. The CDR3 sequence: CASIQLGGDVLSDTQYF. The CDR3 region has the DNA TGTGCCAGCATCCAATTGGGGGGGGATGTCCTGTCAGATACGCAGTATTTT. Complete variable domain (other parts from reference TRBV28 and TRBJ2-3): DVKVTQSSRYLVKRTGEKVFLECVQDMDHENMFWYRQDPGLGLRLIYFSYDVKMKEKGDIPEGYSVSREKKERFSLILESASTNQTSMYLCASIQLGGDVLSDTQYFGPGTRLTVL.

The table lists this clone with a count of one. The rearrangement joins TRBV4-1 to TRBJ1-4; no firm D call. The CDR3 is made up of 16 amino acids. Germline-derived CDR1 and CDR2 are MGHRA and YSYEKL. The germline V and J ends were trimmed by 0 bases and 5 bases, with 13 bases remaining between them. The CDR3 loop reads CASSQDSGPLNEKLFF. The CDR3 region has the DNA TGCGCCAGCAGCCAAGATAGTGGCCCCTTAAATGAAAAACTGTTTTTT.

The chain links TRBV7-9 to TRBJ2-7; 14 bases align to TRBD2. Germline CDR1 SEHNR, CDR2 FQNEAQ (reference sequence). This CDR3 region has 16 residues. V was clipped by 5 bases and J by 7 bases; unmatched bases: 10. CDR3 residues: CASSPNSGLAGDEQYF. In DNA, the CDR3 is TGTGCCAGCAGCCCTAACTCGGGACTAGCGGGAGATGAGCAGTACTTC.

This sequence joins TRBV19 and TRBJ1-1; D is uncertain. Germline CDR1 LNHDA, CDR2 SQIVND (reference sequence). The CDR3 totals 14 residues. Trimming took off 3 bases at V and 0 bases at J, with 8 bases between the two ends. CDR3: CASSMGVMNTEAFF. The CDR3 coding sequence is TGTGCCAGTAGTATGGGCGTTATGAACACTGAAGCTTTCTTT.

V is TRBV15 and J is TRBJ2-1; D not certain. Germline CDR1 and CDR2: LNHNV and YYDKDF (reference sequence). CDR3 length: 13 residues. V was trimmed by 1 base and J by 5 bases, leaving 6 bases between them. Written as DNA, the CDR3 is TGTGCCACCAGCAGAGCTGACAACAATGAGCAGTTCTTC. Residues: CATSRADNNEQFF.

DNA for the CDR3: TGTGCCAGCAGCGCTGGACAGTCGTACCAAGAGACCCAGTACTTC. Translated, it gives CASSAGQSYQETQYF. V and J are TRBV9 and TRBJ2-5; possibly TRBD1 for D (6 bases). Germline V gene lookup returns CDR1 SGDLS and CDR2 YYNGEE. V was pared by 3 bases and J by 0 bases, with 12 bases between. The CDR3 is 15 amino acids.

This chain uses TRBV12-5 with TRBJ2-7; 8 bases align to TRBD1. This CDR3 region has 15 residues. With 7 bases clipped from V and 7 bases from J, the junction kept 15 bases outside the gene matches. CDR1 and CDR2 (germline): LGHNT, FRNRAP. CDR3 sequence reads: CASDGPPGDRQEQYF. DNA for the CDR3: TGTGCTAGTGATGGCCCCCCCGGGGACAGGCAGGAGCAGTACTTC.

V gene TRBV9 combines with J gene TRBJ2-1; 16 bases are a match to TRBD2. After removal of 4 bases from V and 9 bases from J, the junction contained 7 bases not matched to a gene. The germline CDR1 and CDR2 sequences are SGDLS and YYNGEE. The CDR3 consists of 16 residues. CDR3 sequence reads: CASSPGLAGGPSEQFF. The CDR3 nucleotides read TGTGCCAGCAGCCCGGGACTAGCGGGAGGGCCCTCTGAGCAGTTCTTC. The full variable domain, completed using reference TRBV9 and TRBJ2-1, is DSGVTQTPKHLITATGQRVTLRCSPRSGDLSVYWYQQSLDQGLQFLIQYYNGEERAKGNILERFSAQQFPDLHSELNLSSLELGDSALYFCASSPGLAGGPSEQFFGPGTRLTVL.

The gene calls are TRBV10-3 and TRBJ2-3, with 12 bases fitting TRBD2. The V gene's germline CDR1 is ENHRY and CDR2 SYGVKD. CDR3 size: 15 residues. V lost 3 bases to trimming and J lost 7 bases; unmatched junction nucleotides: 5. CDR3 sequence reads: CAISDRTSGTYTQYF. In DNA form, the CDR3 reads TGTGCCATCAGTGATAGGACTAGCGGGACCTATACGCAGTATTTT.

This clone was counted once. The rearrangement uses TRBV25-1 and TRBJ2-1; maybe TRBD2 (5 bases). The germline V gene has CDR1 MGHDK and CDR2 SYGVNS. The CDR3 extends over 15 amino acids. Trimming removed 2 bases at V and 0 bases at J, with 8 bases between. The CDR3 reads CASSEGSFSYNEQFF. DNA for the CDR3: TGTGCCAGCAGTGAAGGGAGCTTCTCCTACAATGAGCAGTTCTTC.

This rearrangement joins TRBV9 to TRBJ2-5; 11 bases line up with TRBD1. CDR1 is SGDLS and CDR2 is YYNGEE in the germline V gene. The CDR3 runs 18 residues. The J segment lost 3 bases and the V segment lost 3 bases, leaving 13 bases of the junction unmatched. The CDR3, as DNA: TGTGCCAGCAGCGAGCCCGCAGGGACAGGGGGTTTAGAAGAGACCCAGTACTTC. As protein: CASSEPAGTGGLEETQYF.

As regards this clone: No DNA is shown, since the ends of the CDR3 on it are uncertain; the CDR3 is the one TCRdb lists. V and J are TRBV21-1 and TRBJ2-1; the table's D gene call, TRBD2, was not cross checked with the DNA. TRBV21-1 is tagged as a pseudogene. The CDR3 is 15 residues long, ends included. The CDR3 here is CASSKVGSGTNEQFF.

This clone was counted only a few times. CDR3 DNA sequence: TGCGCCAGCAGCCAAGATGCCGGACAGAGCCCCAATGAAAAACTGTTTTTT. It encodes CASSQDAGQSPNEKLFF. This rearrangement joins TRBV4-1 to TRBJ1-4, with D possibly TRBD1 on 6 matching bases. V was clipped by 0 bases and J by 5 bases, with 16 bases between them. From germline, CDR1 is MGHRA and CDR2 YSYEKL. CDR3 length equals 17 residues.

This clone has only one observation. The chain carries TRBV9 and TRBJ1-1; 9 bases map to TRBD1. Looked up from germline, CDR1 is SGDLS and CDR2 is YYNGEE. The CDR3 length is 13 residues. V was clipped by 10 bases and J by 0 bases; unmatched bases: 4. The chain's CDR3 is CAGGTGLNTEAFF. CDR3 sequence (DNA): TGTGCCGGCGGGACAGGGTTGAACACTGAAGCTTTCTTT.

This sequence joins TRBV27 and TRBJ1-6; 12 bases agree with TRBD1. This CDR3 has 15 residues. Trimming at V came to 6 bases and at J to 13 bases, leaving 10 bases not matched to a gene. Germline loops: CDR1 MNHEY, CDR2 SMNVEV (reference sequence). The CDR3 DNA reads TGTGCCAGCAGCTATGGGACAGGGGGCCTTTGGCCCCTCCACTTT. It codes for CASSYGTGGLWPLHF.

V is TRBV19 and J is TRBJ2-5; TRBD2 might be the D (6 bases). From germline, CDR1 is LNHDA and CDR2 SQIVND (reference sequence). V was clipped by 1 base and J by 1 base, with 13 bases between them. The CDR3 contains 16 residues. This CDR3 is CASSIGTNTLQETQYF. The DNA of the CDR3 is TGTGCCAGTAGTATAGGGACTAACACCCTCCAAGAGACCCAGTACTTC.

V and J are TRBV28 and TRBJ2-7; weak D call: TRBD2 (7 bases). V lost 5 bases and J lost 4, with 12 bases in between. CDR1 and CDR2 (germline): MDHEN, SYDVKM. The CDR3 runs to 13 residues. The CDR3 sequence: CASSPRGAYEQYF. The CDR3 DNA is TGTGCCAGCAGTCCCCGGGGGGCGTACGAGCAGTACTTC.

The CDR3 DNA follows: TGTGCCACCCAGGACACAGACTCCTACGAGCAGTACTTC. It specifies CATQDTDSYEQYF. The genes are TRBV2 and TRBJ2-7, with D maybe TRBD1 (5 bases). The CDR3 loop spans 13 amino acids. Germline CDR1 reads SNHLY; CDR2 reads FYNNEI. The germline V and J ends were trimmed by 10 bases and 0 bases, with 13 bases remaining between them.

The chain couples TRBV7-9 to TRBJ2-1; a possible D gene is TRBD2 (5 bases). V shed 4 bases and J shed 6 bases, with 19 bases lying between them. Per the germline V gene, CDR1 is SEHNR and CDR2 is FQNEAQ (reference sequence). This CDR3 is 16 amino acids long. Written as DNA, the CDR3 is TGTGCCAGCAGCTGGACTGTAAAGCTAGGGATCAATGAGCAGTTCTTC. Its translation: CASSWTVKLGINEQFF.